A single sample gave rise to the 15 T cell receptor beta chains below, sequenced in a study of T-cell reconstitution after alpha-beta-depleted transplantation in children. Preparation of the TCRbeta library was carried out with unique molecular identifiers. In TCRdb, the PCR reads were re-called with MiXCR into one record per CDR3 protein. Of 780,000 or so distinct CDR3 sequences listed, 16% are singletons. The sequencing here drew on PBMCs, mostly from graft donor cells, taken 360 days after TCRalphabeta/CD19-depleted stem cell transplant. The receptors derive from a male patient under 18 who had a stem cell transplant for acute lymphoblastic leukemia, so the T cells may come from the graft donor.

This clonotype was detected many times. The J gene is TRBJ2-1, the V gene TRBV3-1; 11 bases line up with TRBD2. The junction had 3 bases not matched to a gene; V was cut back by 4 bases and J by 4 bases. Germline V gene data show CDR1 as LGHDT and CDR2 as YNNKEL (reference sequence). CDR3 length: 15 amino acids. This CDR3 is CASSRGTSGYNEQFF. The CDR3, as DNA: TGTGCCAGCAGCCGAGGGACTAGCGGTTACAATGAGCAGTTCTTC.

This sequence joins TRBV7-3 and TRBJ2-3; the match to TRBD2 covers 9 bases. Germline V CDR1 and CDR2: SGHTA, FQGTGA. The CDR3 contains 15 residues. V shed 5 bases, J shed 2 bases, and the junction held 5 bases outside the gene matches. The CDR3 spells CASSQTSGYTDTQYF. DNA for the CDR3: TGTGCCAGCAGCCAGACTAGCGGCTACACAGATACGCAGTATTTT.

This clonotype was detected a few times. The chain employs TRBV27 and TRBJ2-2, with D hard to call. V lost 3 bases and J lost 3, with 8 bases in between. CDR1 is MNHEY, CDR2 SMNVEV, per germline (reference sequence). CDR3 length equals 14 residues. The CDR3 loop is CASSLVSYTGELFF. DNA of the CDR3: TGTGCCAGCAGTTTGGTCTCCTACACCGGGGAGCTGTTTTTT.

This clonotype came up a few times. The rearrangement joins TRBV27 to TRBJ2-4, with no clear D. Germline CDR1 MNHEY, CDR2 SMNVEV (reference sequence). CDR3 length: 13 amino acids. Trimming cost V 3 bases and J 6 bases, with 9 bases left between them. In DNA form, the CDR3 reads TGTGCCAGCAGTTTTTTTGGCGGAAACATTCAGTACTTC. This gives the protein CASSFFGGNIQYF.

This clonotype occurred a few times. The chain employs TRBV7-2 and TRBJ2-5; D may be TRBD1 or TRBD2 (5 bases each). Per germline, CDR1 SGHTA and CDR2 FQGNSA. Trimming took 1 base from V and 2 from J, leaving 11 bases between them. The CDR3 extends over 15 amino acids. The DNA for the CDR3 is TGTGCCAGCAGCTTAGTGGTGGGACCGCAAGAGACCCAGTACTTC. It codes for CASSLVVGPQETQYF. The variable domain in full, with the rest retrieved from reference TRBV7-2 and TRBJ2-5, is GAGVSQSPSNKVTEKGKDVELRCDPISGHTALYWYRQSLGQGLEFLIYFQGNSAPDKSGLPSDRFSAERTGGSVSTLTIQRTQQEDSAVYLCASSLVVGPQETQYFGPGTRLLVL.

This chain uses TRBV5-1 with TRBJ2-1; 8 nucleotides match TRBD2. Germline trimming cut 4 bases from V and 2 bases from J; bases unmatched to any gene: 8. The CDR3 extends over 16 amino acids. CDR1 is SGHRS, CDR2 YFSETQ, per germline. The CDR3 is CASSKYSGDTYNEQFF. The CDR3 DNA follows: TGCGCCAGCAGCAAATATAGCGGGGATACCTACAATGAGCAGTTCTTC.

The rearrangement links TRBV7-6 to TRBJ2-1, with D perhaps TRBD2 (6 bases). Trimming pared 2 bases from V and 3 bases from J, leaving 14 bases between. The CDR3 sequence is 16 residues long. Germline V CDR1 and CDR2: SGHVS, FNYEAQ. The CDR3 spells CASSLPAGTSYNEQFF. The DNA of the CDR3 is TGTGCCAGCAGCTTACCGGCGGGAACTAGCTACAATGAGCAGTTCTTC.

The V gene is TRBV20-1, the J gene TRBJ2-5; D is possibly TRBD1 or TRBD2 (5 bases each). V lost 6 bases and J 3 bases, leaving 14 bases between the germline ends. The germline V gene encodes CDR1 DFQATT and CDR2 SNEGSKA (reference sequence). The CDR3 has 13 amino acids. The CDR3 DNA reads TGCAGTGCCCCGGGACGTAACAAAGAGACCCAGTACTTC. This sequence encodes CSAPGRNKETQYF.

This clonotype was seen a handful of times. The chain recombines TRBV23-1 with TRBJ2-1; 8 bases are shared with TRBD2. TRBV23-1 falls under the ORF class, with uncertain function. The CDR3 runs to 17 residues. Trimming cost V 4 bases and J 6 bases; bases outside gene matches: 14. The CDR3, as DNA: TGCGCCAGCAGTCCCCACCAGCCGAGCGGGAGAAGCAATGAGCAGTTCTTC. It is translated as CASSPHQPSGRSNEQFF.

The chain couples TRBV12-3 or TRBV12-4 to TRBJ2-5, with D maybe TRBD1 (5 bases). There are 14 residues in the CDR3. V was cut by 8 bases and J by 0 bases, with 13 bases left in between. CDR3 bases: TGTGCCAGCGCCCCGACAGTGTACCAAGAGACCCAGTACTTC. Protein: CASAPTVYQETQYF.

This chain uses TRBV7-8 with TRBJ2-7, with TRBD1 identical over 9 bases. The CDR3 has 16 residues. J gave up 2 bases and V 3 bases, and 8 bases lay outside the gene matches. The germline V gene has CDR1 SGHVS and CDR2 FQNEAQ. The CDR3 protein is CASSFGYRGPPYEQYF. For the CDR3, the DNA is TGTGCCAGCAGCTTCGGTTACAGGGGGCCCCCCTACGAGCAGTACTTC.

This clonotype was seen a few times. The chain recombines TRBV5-8 with TRBJ2-1; 7 nucleotides match TRBD2. Germline V gene data show CDR1 as SGHTS and CDR2 as YDEGEE. V trimming: 7 bases; J trimming: 4 bases; junction bases outside the gene matches: 5. The CDR3 has 13 amino acids. This CDR3 is CASLAGAYNEQFF. As DNA, the CDR3 is TGTGCCAGCTTGGCGGGAGCGTACAATGAGCAGTTCTTC.

The sample holds many counts of this clonotype. V is TRBV12-3 or TRBV12-4 and J is TRBJ1-1, with D hard to call. The CDR3 loop spans 13 amino acids. Trimming took 6 bases from V and 6 from J, leaving 14 bases between them. The CDR3 region is CASRWDGFAEAFF. In DNA, the CDR3 is TGTGCCAGCAGGTGGGATGGTTTCGCTGAAGCTTTCTTT.

V is TRBV20-1 and J is TRBJ1-5; tentative D call: TRBD1 (5 bases). Trimming removed 5 bases at V and 4 bases at J, with 15 bases between. The CDR3 sequence is 14 residues long. The germline V gene has CDR1 DFQATT and CDR2 SNEGSKA (reference sequence). CDR3 in amino acids: CSAPRGLLNQPQHF. The CDR3 nucleotides read TGCAGTGCTCCACGGGGACTCCTTAATCAGCCCCAGCATTTT.

This clonotype showed up many times. The V and J genes are TRBV12-3 or TRBV12-4 and TRBJ2-3; D gene unclear. V was pared by 5 bases and J by 3 bases, with 12 bases between. CDR3 length equals 14 residues. CDR3 region: CASSPGQATDTQYF. DNA for the CDR3: TGTGCCAGCAGTCCCGGCCAGGCAACAGATACGCAGTATTTT.